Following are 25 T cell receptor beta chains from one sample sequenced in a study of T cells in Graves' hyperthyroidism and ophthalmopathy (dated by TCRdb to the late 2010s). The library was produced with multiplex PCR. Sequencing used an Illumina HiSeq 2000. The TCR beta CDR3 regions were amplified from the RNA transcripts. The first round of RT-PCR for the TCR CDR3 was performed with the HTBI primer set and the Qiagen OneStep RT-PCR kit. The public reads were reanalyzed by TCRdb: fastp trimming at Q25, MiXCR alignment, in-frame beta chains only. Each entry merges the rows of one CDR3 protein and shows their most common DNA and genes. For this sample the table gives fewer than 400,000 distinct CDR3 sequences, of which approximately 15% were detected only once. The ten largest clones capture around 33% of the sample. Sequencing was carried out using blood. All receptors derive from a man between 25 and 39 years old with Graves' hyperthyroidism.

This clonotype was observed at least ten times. CDR3 in amino acids: CASSPGERDTQYF. CDR3 sequence (DNA): TGTGCCAGCTCACCAGGGGAGCGAGATACGCAGTATTTT. The chain recombines TRBV18 with TRBJ2-3, with D possibly TRBD2 on 5 matching bases. This CDR3 contains 13 residues. Trimming removed 2 bases from V and 5 bases from J, with 8 bases in between. The V gene's germline CDR1 is KGHSH and CDR2 LQKENI.

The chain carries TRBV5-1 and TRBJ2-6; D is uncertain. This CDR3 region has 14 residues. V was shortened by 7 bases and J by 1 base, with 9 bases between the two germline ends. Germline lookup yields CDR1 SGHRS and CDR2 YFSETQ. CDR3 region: CASGDLSGANVLTF. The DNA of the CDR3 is TGCGCCAGCGGCGACTTATCTGGGGCCAACGTCCTGACTTTC.

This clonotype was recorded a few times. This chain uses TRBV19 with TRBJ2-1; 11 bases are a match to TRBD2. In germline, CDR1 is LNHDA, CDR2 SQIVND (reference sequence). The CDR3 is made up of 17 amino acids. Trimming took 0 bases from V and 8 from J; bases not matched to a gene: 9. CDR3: CASSIEDLAGGRYEQFF. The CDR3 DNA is TGTGCCAGTAGTATAGAGGATCTAGCGGGAGGCAGATATGAGCAGTTCTTC. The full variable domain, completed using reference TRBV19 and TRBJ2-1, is DGGITQSPKYLFRKEGQNVTLSCEQNLNHDAMYWYRQDPGQGLRLIYYSQIVNDFQKGDIAEGYSVSREKKESFPLTVTSAQKNPTAFYLCASSIEDLAGGRYEQFFGPGTRLTVL.

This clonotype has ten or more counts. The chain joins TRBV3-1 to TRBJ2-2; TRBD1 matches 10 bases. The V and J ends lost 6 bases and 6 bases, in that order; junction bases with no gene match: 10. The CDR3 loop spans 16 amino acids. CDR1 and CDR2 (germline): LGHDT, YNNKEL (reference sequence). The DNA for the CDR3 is TGTGCCAGCAGACCCCGACAGGGGGCGATGGCCGGGGAGCTGTTTTTT. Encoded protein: CASRPRQGAMAGELFF.

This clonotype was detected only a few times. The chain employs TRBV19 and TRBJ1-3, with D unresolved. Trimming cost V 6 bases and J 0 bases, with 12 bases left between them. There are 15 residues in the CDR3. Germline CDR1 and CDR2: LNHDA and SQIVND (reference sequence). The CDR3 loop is CASSITGSSGNTIYF. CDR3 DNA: TGTGCCAGTAGCATTACCGGTAGCTCTGGAAACACCATATATTTT.

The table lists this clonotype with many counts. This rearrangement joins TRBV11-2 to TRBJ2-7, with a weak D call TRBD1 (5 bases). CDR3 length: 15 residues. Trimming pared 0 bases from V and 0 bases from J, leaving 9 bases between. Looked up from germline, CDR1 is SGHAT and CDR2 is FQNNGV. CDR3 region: CASSLEGPSSYEQYF. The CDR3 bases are TGTGCCAGCAGCTTAGAGGGGCCGAGCTCCTACGAGCAGTACTTC.

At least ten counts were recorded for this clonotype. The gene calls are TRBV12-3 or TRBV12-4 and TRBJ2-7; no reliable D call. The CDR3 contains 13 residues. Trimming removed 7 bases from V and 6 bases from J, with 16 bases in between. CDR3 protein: CASTQAAGLEQYF. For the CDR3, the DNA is TGTGCCAGCACCCAGGCAGCCGGGCTCGAGCAGTACTTC.

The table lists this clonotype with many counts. In DNA, the CDR3 is TGTGCCAGCATCGAGACTAGCGGGATCTCAGATACGCAGTATTTT. It specifies CASIETSGISDTQYF. The rearrangement uses TRBV12-3 or TRBV12-4 and TRBJ2-3; 11 bases line up with TRBD2. Trimming cost V 7 bases and J 4 bases; bases outside gene matches: 7. The CDR3 consists of 15 residues.

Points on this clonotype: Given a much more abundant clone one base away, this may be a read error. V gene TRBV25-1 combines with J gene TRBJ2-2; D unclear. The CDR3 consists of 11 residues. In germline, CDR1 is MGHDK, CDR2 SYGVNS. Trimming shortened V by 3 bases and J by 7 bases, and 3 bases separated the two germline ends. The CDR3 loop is CASSENGELFF. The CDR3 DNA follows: TGTGCCAGCAGTGAGAACGGGGAGCTGTTTTTT.

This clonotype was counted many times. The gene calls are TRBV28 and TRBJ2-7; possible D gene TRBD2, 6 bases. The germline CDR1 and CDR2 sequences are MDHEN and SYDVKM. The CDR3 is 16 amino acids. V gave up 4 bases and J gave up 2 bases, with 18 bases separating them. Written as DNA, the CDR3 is TGTGCCAGCAGTTCAGCGGGCCCTTGGGGCCCCTACGAGCAGTACTTC. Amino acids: CASSSAGPWGPYEQYF.

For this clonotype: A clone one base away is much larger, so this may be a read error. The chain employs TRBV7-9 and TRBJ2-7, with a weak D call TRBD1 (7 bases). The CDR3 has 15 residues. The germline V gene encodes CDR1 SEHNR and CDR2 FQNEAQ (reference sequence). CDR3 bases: TGTGCCAGCAGCTCATCGGCAGGGGGGTCCTACGAGCCGTACTTC. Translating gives CASSSSAGGSYEPYF.

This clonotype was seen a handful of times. CDR3 sequence reads: CAISESRGRGYYGYTF. The CDR3 DNA reads as TGTGCCATCAGTGAGTCCCGGGGCCGGGGGTACTATGGCTACACCTTC. The gene calls are TRBV10-3 and TRBJ1-2; the D gene is possibly TRBD1 (5 bases). The CDR3 runs to 16 residues. Germline V gene sequence: CDR1 ENHRY, CDR2 SYGVKD. Trimming shortened V by 0 bases and J by 3 bases, and 14 bases separated the two germline ends.

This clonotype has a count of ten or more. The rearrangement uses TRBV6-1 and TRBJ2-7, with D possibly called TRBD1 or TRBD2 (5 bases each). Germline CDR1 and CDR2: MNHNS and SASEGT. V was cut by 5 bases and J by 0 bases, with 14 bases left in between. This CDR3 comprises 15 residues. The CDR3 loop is CASSRRDPSSYEQYF. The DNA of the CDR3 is TGTGCCAGCAGTCGACGGGACCCGAGCTCCTACGAGCAGTACTTC.

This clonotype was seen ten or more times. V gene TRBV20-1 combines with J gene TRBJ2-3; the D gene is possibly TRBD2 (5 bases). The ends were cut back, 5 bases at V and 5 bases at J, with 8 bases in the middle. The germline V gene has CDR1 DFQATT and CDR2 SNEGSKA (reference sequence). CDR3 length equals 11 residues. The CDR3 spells CSAFRGDTQYF. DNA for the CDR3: TGCAGTGCTTTCCGGGGAGATACGCAGTATTTT.

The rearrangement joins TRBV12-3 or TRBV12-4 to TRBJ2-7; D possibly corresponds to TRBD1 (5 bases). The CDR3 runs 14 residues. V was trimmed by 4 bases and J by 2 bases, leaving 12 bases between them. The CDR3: CASSWGEETYEQYF. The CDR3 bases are TGTGCCAGCAGTTGGGGCGAGGAGACCTACGAGCAGTACTTC.

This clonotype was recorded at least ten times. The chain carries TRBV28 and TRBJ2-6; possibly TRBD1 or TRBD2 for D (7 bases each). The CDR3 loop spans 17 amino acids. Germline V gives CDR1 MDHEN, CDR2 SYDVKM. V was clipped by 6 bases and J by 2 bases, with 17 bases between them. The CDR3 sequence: CASRQGGITTGANVLTF. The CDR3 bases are TGTGCCAGCAGGCAGGGGGGGATTACTACTGGGGCCAACGTCCTGACTTTC.

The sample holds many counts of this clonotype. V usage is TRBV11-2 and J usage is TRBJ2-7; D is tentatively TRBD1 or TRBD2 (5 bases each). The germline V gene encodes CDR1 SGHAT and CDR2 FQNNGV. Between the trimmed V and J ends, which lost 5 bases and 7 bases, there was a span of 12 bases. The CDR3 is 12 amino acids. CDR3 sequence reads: CASSPGWGEQYF. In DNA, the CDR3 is TGTGCCAGCAGCCCTGGGTGGGGGGAGCAGTACTTC.

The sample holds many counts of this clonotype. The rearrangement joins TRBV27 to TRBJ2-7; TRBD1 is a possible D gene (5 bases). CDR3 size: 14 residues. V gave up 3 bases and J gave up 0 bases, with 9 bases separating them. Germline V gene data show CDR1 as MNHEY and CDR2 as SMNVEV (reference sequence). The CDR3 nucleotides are TGTGCCAGCAGTTTTAAGGACAACTCCTACGAGCAGTACTTC. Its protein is CASSFKDNSYEQYF.

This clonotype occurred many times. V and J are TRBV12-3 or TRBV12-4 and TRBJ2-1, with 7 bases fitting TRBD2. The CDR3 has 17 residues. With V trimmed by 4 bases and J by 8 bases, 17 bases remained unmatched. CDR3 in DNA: TGTGCCAGCAGTTCCTACGATCGGGACTACCTTGGGGATGAGCAGTTCTTC. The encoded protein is CASSSYDRDYLGDEQFF.

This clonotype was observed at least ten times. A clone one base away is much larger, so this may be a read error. The CDR3 coding sequence is TGTGCCAGCAGCTCTGGACTAAGCAATGAGCAGTTCTTC. As protein: CASSSGLSNEQFF. The V and J genes are TRBV7-3 and TRBJ2-1, with D perhaps matching TRBD2 (6 bases). The CDR3 spans 13 residues. Germline CDR1 is SGHTA and CDR2 is FQGTGA. V gave up 4 bases and J gave up 6 bases, with 10 bases separating them.

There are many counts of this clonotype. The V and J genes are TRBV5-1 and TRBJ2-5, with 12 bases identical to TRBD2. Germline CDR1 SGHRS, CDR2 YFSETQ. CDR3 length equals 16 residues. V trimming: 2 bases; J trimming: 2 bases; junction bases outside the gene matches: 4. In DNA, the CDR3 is TGCGCCAGCAGCTTCAGCGGACTAGCGGGGCAAGAGACCCAGTACTTC. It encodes CASSFSGLAGQETQYF.

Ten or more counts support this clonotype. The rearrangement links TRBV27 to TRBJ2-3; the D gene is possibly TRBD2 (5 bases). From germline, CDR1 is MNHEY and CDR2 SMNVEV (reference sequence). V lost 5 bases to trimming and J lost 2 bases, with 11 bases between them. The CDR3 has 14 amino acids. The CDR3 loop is CASSPGSSTDTQYF. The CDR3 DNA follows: TGTGCCAGCAGTCCTGGGAGTTCCACAGATACGCAGTATTTT.

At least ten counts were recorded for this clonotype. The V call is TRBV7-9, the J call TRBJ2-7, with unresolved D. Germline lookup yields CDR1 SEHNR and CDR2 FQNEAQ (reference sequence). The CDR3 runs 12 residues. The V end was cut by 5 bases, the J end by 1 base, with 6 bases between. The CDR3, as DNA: TGTGCCAGCAGCCAAATGTCCTACGAGCAGTACTTC. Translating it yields CASSQMSYEQYF.

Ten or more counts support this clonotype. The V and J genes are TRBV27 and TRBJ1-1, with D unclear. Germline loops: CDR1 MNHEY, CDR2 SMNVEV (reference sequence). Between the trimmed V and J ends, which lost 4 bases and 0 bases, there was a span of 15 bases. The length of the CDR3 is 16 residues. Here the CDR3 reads CASSSEEPSLNTEAFF. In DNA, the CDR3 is TGTGCCAGCAGTTCCGAGGAACCCTCATTGAACACTGAAGCTTTCTTT.

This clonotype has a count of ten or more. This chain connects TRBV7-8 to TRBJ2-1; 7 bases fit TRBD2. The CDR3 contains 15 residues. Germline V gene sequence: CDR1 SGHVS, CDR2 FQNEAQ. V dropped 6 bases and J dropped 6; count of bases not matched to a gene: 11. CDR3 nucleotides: TGTGCCAGCAGGATGGCGGGAGCTAAAGGCAATGAGCAGTTCTTC. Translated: CASRMAGAKGNEQFF.